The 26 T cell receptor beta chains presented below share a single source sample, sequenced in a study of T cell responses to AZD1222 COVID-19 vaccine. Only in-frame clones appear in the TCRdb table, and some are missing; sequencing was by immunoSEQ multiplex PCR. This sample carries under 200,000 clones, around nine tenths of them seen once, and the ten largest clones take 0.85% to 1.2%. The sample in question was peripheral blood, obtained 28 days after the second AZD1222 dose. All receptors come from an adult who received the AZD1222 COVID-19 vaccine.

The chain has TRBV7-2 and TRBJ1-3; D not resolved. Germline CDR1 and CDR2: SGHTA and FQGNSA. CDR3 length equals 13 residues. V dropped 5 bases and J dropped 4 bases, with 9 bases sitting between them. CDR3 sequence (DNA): TGTGCCAGCAGCCTAGATATGGGAAACACCATATATTTT. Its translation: CASSLDMGNTIYF.

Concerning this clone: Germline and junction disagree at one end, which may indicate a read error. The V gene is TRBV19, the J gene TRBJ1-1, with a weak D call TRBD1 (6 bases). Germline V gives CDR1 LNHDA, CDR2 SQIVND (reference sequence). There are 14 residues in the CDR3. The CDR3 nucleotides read TGTGCCAGTAGTATAGGGATGGACAGCCCCGCACCGCTATTT. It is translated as CASSIGMDSPAPLF.

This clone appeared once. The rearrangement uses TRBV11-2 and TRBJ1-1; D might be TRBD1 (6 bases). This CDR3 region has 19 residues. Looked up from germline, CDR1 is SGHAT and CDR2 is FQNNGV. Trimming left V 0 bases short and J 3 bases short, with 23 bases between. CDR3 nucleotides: TGTGCCAGCAGCTTAGATTGGGGCCTCCTACCGGGGGCAGACACTGAAGCTTTCTTT. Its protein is CASSLDWGLLPGADTEAFF.

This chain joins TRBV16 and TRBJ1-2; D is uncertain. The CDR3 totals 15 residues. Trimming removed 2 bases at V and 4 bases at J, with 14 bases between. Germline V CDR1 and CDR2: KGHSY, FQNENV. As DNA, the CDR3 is TGTGCCAGCAGCCAAACCCGGGCAGTTGCCTATGGCTACACCTTC. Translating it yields CASSQTRAVAYGYTF.

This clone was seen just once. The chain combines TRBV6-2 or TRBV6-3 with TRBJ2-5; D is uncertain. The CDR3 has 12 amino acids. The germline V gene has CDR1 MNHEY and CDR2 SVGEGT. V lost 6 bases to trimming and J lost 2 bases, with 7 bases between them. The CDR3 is CASSHVQETQYF. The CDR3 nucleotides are TGTGCCAGCAGCCACGTGCAAGAGACCCAGTACTTC.

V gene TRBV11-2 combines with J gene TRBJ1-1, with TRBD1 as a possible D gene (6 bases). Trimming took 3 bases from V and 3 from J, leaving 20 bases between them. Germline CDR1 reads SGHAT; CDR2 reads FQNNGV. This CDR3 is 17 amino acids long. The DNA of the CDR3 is TGTGCCAGCAGCTTGTCTCCCTTACAGGGTGGGGACACTGAAGCTTTCTTT. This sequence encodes CASSLSPLQGGDTEAFF.

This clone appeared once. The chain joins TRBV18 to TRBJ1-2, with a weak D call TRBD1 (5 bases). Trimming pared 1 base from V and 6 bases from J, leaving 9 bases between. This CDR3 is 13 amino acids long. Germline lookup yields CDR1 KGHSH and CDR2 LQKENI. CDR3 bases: TGTGCCAGCTCACCACGGGGGGGTGATGGCTACACCTTC. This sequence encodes CASSPRGGDGYTF.

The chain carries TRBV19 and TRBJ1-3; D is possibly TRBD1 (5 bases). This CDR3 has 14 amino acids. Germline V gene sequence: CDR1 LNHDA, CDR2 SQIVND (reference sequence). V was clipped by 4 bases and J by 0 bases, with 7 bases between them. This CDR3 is CASSSDSSGNTIYF. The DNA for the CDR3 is TGTGCCAGTAGTAGCGACAGCTCTGGAAACACCATATATTTT.

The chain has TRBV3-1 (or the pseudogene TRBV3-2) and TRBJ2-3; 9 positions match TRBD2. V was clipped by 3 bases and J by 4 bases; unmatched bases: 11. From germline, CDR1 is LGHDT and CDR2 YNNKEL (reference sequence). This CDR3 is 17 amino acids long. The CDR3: CASSHLAGPSPPDTQYF. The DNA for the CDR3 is TGTGCCAGCAGCCATCTAGCGGGACCTTCCCCCCCAGATACGCAGTATTTT.

CDR3 loop: CASSSTGTGTYEQYF. The CDR3 region has the DNA TGTGCCAGCAGCTCGACCGGGACAGGCACCTACGAGCAGTACTTC. This sequence joins TRBV5-5 and TRBJ2-7; 8 nucleotides line up with TRBD1. The V gene end was trimmed by 3 bases and the J gene end by 2 bases; junction bases not matched to a gene: 7. CDR3 size: 15 residues. The germline gives CDR1 SGHKS, CDR2 YYEKEE (reference sequence). Combining the CDR3 with reference TRBV5-5 and TRBJ2-7 gives the whole variable domain DAGVTQSPTHLIKTRGQQVTLRCSPISGHKSVSWYQQVLGQGPQFIFQYYEKEERGRGNFPDRFSARQFPNYSSELNVNALLLGDSALYLCASSSTGTGTYEQYFGPGTRLTVT.

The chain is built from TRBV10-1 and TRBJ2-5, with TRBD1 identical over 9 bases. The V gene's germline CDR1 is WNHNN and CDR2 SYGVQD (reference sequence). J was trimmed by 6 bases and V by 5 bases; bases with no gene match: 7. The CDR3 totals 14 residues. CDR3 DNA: TGCGCCAGCAGTCTGGACAGGGGAGGTCAGACCCAGTACTTC. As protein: CASSLDRGGQTQYF.

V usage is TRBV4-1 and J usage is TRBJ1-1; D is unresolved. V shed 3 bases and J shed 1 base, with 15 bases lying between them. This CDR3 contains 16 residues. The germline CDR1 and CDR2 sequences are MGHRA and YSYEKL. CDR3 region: CASSQILLTGNTEAFF. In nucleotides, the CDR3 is TGCGCCAGCAGCCAGATACTGCTGACGGGGAACACTGAAGCTTTCTTT.

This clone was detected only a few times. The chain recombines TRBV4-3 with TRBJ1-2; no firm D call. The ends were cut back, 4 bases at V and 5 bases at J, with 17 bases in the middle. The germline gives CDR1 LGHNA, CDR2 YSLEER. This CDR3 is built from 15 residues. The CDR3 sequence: CASSLEATALYGYTF. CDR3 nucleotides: TGCGCCAGCAGCCTCGAGGCAACAGCGTTATATGGCTACACCTTC.

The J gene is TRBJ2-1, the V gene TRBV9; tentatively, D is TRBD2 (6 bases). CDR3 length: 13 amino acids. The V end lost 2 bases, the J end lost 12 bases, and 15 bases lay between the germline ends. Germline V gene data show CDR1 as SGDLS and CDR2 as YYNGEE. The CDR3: CASSVGTDAWQFF. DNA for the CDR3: TGTGCCAGCAGCGTTGGGACTGATGCGTGGCAGTTCTTC.

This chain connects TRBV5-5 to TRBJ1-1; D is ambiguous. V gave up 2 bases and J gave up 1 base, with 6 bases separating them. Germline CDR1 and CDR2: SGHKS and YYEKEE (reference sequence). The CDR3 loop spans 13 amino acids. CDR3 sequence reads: CASSLAPNTEAFF. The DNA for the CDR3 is TGTGCCAGCAGCTTAGCTCCGAACACTGAAGCTTTCTTT.

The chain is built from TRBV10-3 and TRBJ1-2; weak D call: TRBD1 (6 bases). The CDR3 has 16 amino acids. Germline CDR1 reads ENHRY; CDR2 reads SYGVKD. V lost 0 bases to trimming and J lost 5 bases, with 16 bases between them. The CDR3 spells CAISESWPGRGYGYTF. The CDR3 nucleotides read TGTGCCATCAGTGAGTCTTGGCCAGGGAGGGGGTATGGCTACACCTTC.

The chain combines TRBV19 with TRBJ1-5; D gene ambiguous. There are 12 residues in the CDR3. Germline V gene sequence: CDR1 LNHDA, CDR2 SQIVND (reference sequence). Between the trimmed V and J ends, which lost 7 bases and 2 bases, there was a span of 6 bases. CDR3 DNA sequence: TGTGCCAGTAAAATAGGCAATCAGCCCCAGCATTTT. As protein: CASKIGNQPQHF.

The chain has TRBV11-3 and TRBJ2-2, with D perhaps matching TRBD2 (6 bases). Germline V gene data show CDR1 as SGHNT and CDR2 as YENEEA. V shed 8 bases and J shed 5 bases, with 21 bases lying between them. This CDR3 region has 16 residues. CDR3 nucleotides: TGTGCCAGCTCCCTCAACCTGGGGAGGTGGACCGGGGAGCTGTTTTTT. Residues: CASSLNLGRWTGELFF.

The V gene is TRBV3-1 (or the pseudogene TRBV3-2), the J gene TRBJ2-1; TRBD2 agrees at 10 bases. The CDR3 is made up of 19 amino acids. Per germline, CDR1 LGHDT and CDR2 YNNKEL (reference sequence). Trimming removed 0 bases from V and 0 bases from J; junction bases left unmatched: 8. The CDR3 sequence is CASSQDRVAGGLSYNEQFF. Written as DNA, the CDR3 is TGTGCCAGCAGCCAAGATAGGGTAGCGGGGGGCCTCTCCTACAATGAGCAGTTCTTC.

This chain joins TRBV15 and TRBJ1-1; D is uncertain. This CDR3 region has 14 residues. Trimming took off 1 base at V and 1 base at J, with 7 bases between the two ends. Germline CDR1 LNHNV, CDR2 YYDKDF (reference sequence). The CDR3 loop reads CATSRGVTNTEAFF. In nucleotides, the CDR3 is TGTGCCACCAGCAGAGGCGTCACGAACACTGAAGCTTTCTTT.

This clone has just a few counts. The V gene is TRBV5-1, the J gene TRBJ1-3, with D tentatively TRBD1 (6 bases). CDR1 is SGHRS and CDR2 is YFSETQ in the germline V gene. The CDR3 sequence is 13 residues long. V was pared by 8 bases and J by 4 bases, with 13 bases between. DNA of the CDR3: TGCGCCAGGGGAGGGGGATGGGGAAACACCATATATTTT. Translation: CARGGGWGNTIYF.

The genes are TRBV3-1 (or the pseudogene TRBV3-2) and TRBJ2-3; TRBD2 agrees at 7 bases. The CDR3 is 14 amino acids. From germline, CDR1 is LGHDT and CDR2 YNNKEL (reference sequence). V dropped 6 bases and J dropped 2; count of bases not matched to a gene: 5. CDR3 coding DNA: TGTGCCAGCAGGCCGGGGGGTAACACAGATACGCAGTATTTT. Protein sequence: CASRPGGNTDTQYF.

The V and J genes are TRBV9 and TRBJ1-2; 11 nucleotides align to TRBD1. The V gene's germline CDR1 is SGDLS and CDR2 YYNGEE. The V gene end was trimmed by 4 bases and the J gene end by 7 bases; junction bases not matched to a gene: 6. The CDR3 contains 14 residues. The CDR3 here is CASSLDRGRTGYTF. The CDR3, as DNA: TGTGCCAGCAGCTTGGACAGGGGGCGGACTGGCTACACCTTC.

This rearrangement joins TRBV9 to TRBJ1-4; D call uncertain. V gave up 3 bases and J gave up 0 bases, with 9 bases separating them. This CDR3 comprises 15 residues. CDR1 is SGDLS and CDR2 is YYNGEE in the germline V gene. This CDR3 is CASSAGLATNEKLFF. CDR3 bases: TGTGCCAGCAGCGCCGGACTTGCAACTAATGAAAAACTGTTTTTT.

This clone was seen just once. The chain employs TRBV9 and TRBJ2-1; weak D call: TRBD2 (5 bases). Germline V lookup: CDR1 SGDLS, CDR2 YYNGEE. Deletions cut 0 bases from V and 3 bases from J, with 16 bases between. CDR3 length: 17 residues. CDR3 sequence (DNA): TGTGCCAGCAGCGTAGGGAGAGGGAGCGGACTCTACAATGAGCAGTTCTTC. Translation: CASSVGRGSGLYNEQFF.

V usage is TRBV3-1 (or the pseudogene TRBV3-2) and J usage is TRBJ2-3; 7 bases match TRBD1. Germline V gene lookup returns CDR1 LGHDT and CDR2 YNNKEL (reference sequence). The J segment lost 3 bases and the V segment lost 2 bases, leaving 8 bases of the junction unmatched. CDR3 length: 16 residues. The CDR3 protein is CASSQYRQGPTDTQYF. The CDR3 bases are TGTGCCAGCAGCCAATATAGACAGGGACCTACAGATACGCAGTATTTT.